The clone carrying this T cell receptor (beta chain) was seen repeatedly, ten times or more. MiXCR, run by TCRdb on the 5' RACE reads, gives a single entry per CDR3 protein. This table has 35,000 to 55,000 distinct CDR3 sequences, 6.5% to 8.5% appearing once. The sample originates from a study of T cells after yellow fever vaccination. About the study: Fractions containing few cells were prepared with SMART-Seq v4 Ultra Low Input.

Trimming took off 0 bases at V and 2 bases at J, with 6 bases between the two ends. CDR1 is MGHRA and CDR2 is YSYEKL in the germline V gene. This CDR3 has 14 amino acids. V gene TRBV4-1 combines with J gene TRBJ2-3; D unresolved. The sample here was CD8+ T cells not binding an NS4B(214-222) dextramer, sorted from PBMCs, taken 45 days after the yellow fever booster vaccination. The origin of this receptor is a man aged 30 to 39 who received the YFV17D yellow fever vaccine. CDR3 bases: TGCGCCAGCAGCCAAGACCAGCCCACAGATACGCAGTATTTT. This translates into CASSQDQPTDTQYF.